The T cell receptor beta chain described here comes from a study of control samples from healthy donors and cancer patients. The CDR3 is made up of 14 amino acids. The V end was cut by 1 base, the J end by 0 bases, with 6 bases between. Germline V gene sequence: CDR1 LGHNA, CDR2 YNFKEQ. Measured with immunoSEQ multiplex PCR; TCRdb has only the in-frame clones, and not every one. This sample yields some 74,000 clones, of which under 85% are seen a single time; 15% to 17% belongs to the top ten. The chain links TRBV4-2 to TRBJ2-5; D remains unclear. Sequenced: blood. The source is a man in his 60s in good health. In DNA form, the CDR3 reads TGTGCCAGCAGCCAAGCCGTGTACCAAGAGACCCAGTACTTC. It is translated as CASSQAVYQETQYF.